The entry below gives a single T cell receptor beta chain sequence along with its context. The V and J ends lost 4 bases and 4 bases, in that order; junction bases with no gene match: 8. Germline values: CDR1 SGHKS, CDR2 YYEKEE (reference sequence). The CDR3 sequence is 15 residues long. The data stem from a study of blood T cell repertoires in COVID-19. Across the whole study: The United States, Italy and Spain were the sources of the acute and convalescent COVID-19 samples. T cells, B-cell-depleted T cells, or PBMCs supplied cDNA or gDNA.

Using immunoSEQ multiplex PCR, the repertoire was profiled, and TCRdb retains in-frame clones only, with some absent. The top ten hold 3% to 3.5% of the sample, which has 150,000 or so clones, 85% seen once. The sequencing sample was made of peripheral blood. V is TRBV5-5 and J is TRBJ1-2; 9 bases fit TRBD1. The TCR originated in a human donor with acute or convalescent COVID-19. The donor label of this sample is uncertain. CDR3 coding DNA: TGTGCCAGCAGCCCGTTGGACAGGGGCGCCTATGGCTACACCTTC. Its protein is CASSPLDRGAYGYTF. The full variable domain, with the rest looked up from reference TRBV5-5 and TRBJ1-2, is DAGVTQSPTHLIKTRGQQVTLRCSPISGHKSVSWYQQVLGQGPQFIFQYYEKEERGRGNFPDRFSARQFPNYSSELNVNALLLGDSALYLCASSPLDRGAYGYTFGSGTRLTVV.